This T cell receptor (beta chain) was profiled in a study of Ad26.COV2.S vaccination and SARS-CoV-2 variants. Using immunoSEQ multiplex PCR, the repertoire was profiled, and TCRdb retains in-frame clones only, with some absent. Of more than 120,000 clones detected, around 86% appear once; the ten largest clones hold 5%. Worth noting for this clone: The antigen is unknown.

Study-wide results and limits: Reported post-vaccination CD8+ and CD4+ T cell responses to spike showed substantial breadth. The TCR breadth and depth analyses may have understated or missed part of the total T cell responses. Breadth measured for non-spike TCRs was similar across vaccine and placebo recipients. It was vaccine recipients, not placebo recipients, who had the higher spike-specific TCR breadth.

Source: peripheral blood, taken after recovery from COVID-19. This clonotype originated in a human donor who had recovered from COVID-19.

The CDR3 DNA reads as TGCGCCAGCAGCCAAGATGAGGGGGGGAGCTCCTACAATGAGCAGTTCTTC. It is translated as CASSQDEGGSSYNEQFF. The chain couples TRBV4-1 to TRBJ2-1; tentative D call: TRBD2 (7 bases). CDR3 length equals 17 residues. Germline CDR1 is MGHRA and CDR2 is YSYEKL. V dropped 0 bases and J dropped 0 bases, with 12 bases sitting between them.